In this sample, the clone carrying this T cell receptor beta chain turned up a few times. The antigen is not known. The T cells that were sequenced for TCR beta were CD8+ and CD4+ cells from blood. Healthy donors constituted the control group, matched for age and sex. TEMRA cells were FACS-enriched, with CD8+ and CD4+ T cells isolated negatively. Reverse transcription used about 0.45 to 1 ug RNA and random hexamers. MiXCR, run by TCRdb on the immunoSEQ multiplex PCR reads, gives a single entry per CDR3 protein. Of approximately 190,000 distinct CDR3 sequences listed, 85% to 95% were seen once; the top ten hold 0.1%. This sample is drawn from a study of CD8 T cells in Susac syndrome. Study results and caveats: The study recognized that the number of individuals in its TCR sequencing and HLA analysis was relatively small.

Per the germline V gene, CDR1 is SGDLS and CDR2 is YYNGEE. V dropped 3 bases and J dropped 2; count of bases not matched to a gene: 7. There are 16 residues in the CDR3. The rearrangement joins TRBV9 to TRBJ2-7, with TRBD1 matching 11 bases. This TCR came from a human donor in good health. The sample taken for sequencing was CD4+ T cells from PBMCs. Written as DNA, the CDR3 is TGTGCCAGCAGCGGACCGGGACAGGGGGTAACCTACGAGCAGTACTTC. Translating gives CASSGPGQGVTYEQYF.